Below, one T cell receptor (beta chain) is given with its context. Its antigen is unknown. No per-base quality is available; no much larger clone lies one base away. The sample is drawn from a study of T cells in tuberculosis listed by TCRdb under 2018. For the wider study: The study combined CD1B tetramers and high-throughput TCR immunosequencing to characterize T cells specific for the mycobacterial lipid antigen glucose monomycolate (GMM). IGRA-negative adolescents, IGRA-positive adolescents with latent tuberculosis and adults with active tuberculosis, roughly ten per group, were compared in a South African clinical cohort. PBMC from active tuberculosis patients were archived either before standard anti-tuberculosis treatment began or within 7 days of its start.

Here is what the overall study found, with its caveats: With the diverse GMM-specific repertoire as input, a classifier achieved approximately 90% accuracy (AUROC 0.90), whereas GEM motif frequencies as input gave 70% accuracy. Compared with IGRA-negative controls, TCR-alpha repertoires from active tuberculosis had smaller mean NN-distances to GMM-specific TCRs, which suggests that these TCRs underwent clonal expansion. Shorter CDR3-alpha lengths in active tuberculosis patients partly drove the smaller NN-distances, and the TCR-beta difference was not statistically significant. Clinical samples were selected based on the availability of cryopreserved specimens, with adults included as active tuberculosis cases and adolescents included as controls.

TCR libraries were generated with the immunoSEQ multiplex PCR assay, using TCR-beta and/or TCR-alpha/delta assays for each sample. The amplified TCR libraries were sequenced on the Illumina high-throughput platform. The original pipeline was this. Clustering and dimensionality reduction were performed using pairwise TCRdist distances among GMM-specific receptors from ex vivo sorted or in vitro expanded T cells. Each clinical repertoire was scored by mean NN-distance, the average TCRdist to the nearest 10% of tetramer-positive reference sequences. GEM TCR motif frequency was computed as the fraction of unique TCRs matching known GEM sequences by V/J usage and CDR3 length. Linear discriminant analysis with leave-one-out cross-validation, implemented in scikit-learn, was used to classify active tuberculosis. TCRdb re-hosts the immuneACCESS table, in-frame sequences only. Its copies lack some clones; in the studies checked, an unresolved V gene accounts for under half of them, and the cause for the rest is not known. For V, J and clone size, that table is used; D and trimming come from the DNA. Within this sample are 30,000 to 35,000 clones, with 92% of them counted one time only. Jointly, the top ten make up 7% of the sample.

Reading from cysteine to phenylalanine, the CDR3 counts 16 amino acids. Left in the record is the CDR3 DNA by itself, 48 bases read in frame from the first base. V is pruned by 0 bases and J by 2 bases, leaving 4 bases of the junction without a gene match. The CDR1 and CDR2 encoded by the germline V gene (reference sequence) are MNHEY and SMNVEV. Taken with the paper, the label for time point translates to: new active TB diagnosis, blood taken before or within 7 days of starting treatment. The active tuberculosis patients were newly diagnosed, HIV-seronegative South African adults aged 18 years or older. Active tuberculosis was confirmed by positive sputum smear microscopy and/or positive M. tuberculosis culture. Immunosequencing of unsorted cryopreserved PBMC covered, on average, approximately 100,000 T cells per clinical donor.

The sequences come from PBMCs, collected at tuberculosis diagnosis. The sequence was collected from an adult with tuberculosis. Some clones in this sample may be carry-over from other donors' samples. The rearrangement combines TRBV27 with TRBJ2-3; TRBD1 aligns with 8 central bases. The CDR3: CASSLSAGQATDTQYF. The nucleotide sequence is TGTGCCAGCAGTTTATCGGCGGGACAGGCCACAGATACGCAGTATTTT.